A single sample gave rise to the 29 T cell receptor beta chains below, sequenced in a study of HIV-infected patients and healthy controls. cDNA was made from 400 to 500 ng RNA using alpha and beta constant primers. Alpha and beta chain libraries were made separately by chain-specific third strand synthesis with multiplexing indices. One entry per CDR3 protein results from TCRdb running MiXCR on the 5' RACE reads. The sample holds approximately 9,000 distinct CDR3 sequences, more than 7% seen once. Whole blood was used without fractionation, so all unsorted peripheral T cells were included. The material was blood, obtained before antiretroviral therapy. The source of these receptors is an adult with HIV infection. The donor label of this sample is uncertain.

This clonotype was seen at least ten times. The genes are TRBV7-9 and TRBJ2-7, with TRBD2 matching 8 bases. Germline-derived CDR1 and CDR2 are SEHNR and FQNEAQ (reference sequence). This CDR3 is 13 amino acids long. J was trimmed by 3 bases and V by 5 bases; bases with no gene match: 3. In nucleotides, the CDR3 is TGTGCCAGCAGCCGGGGGGGCCACTACGAGCAGTACTTC. It translates to CASSRGGHYEQYF.

This clonotype occurred many times. This chain joins TRBV18 and TRBJ2-3; no reliable D call. This CDR3 is 16 amino acids long. V lost 3 bases and J lost 0, with 13 bases in between. The germline V gene encodes CDR1 KGHSH and CDR2 LQKENI. CDR3 sequence (DNA): TGTGCCAGCTCACCCGGCTTCGCGTCTAGCACAGATACGCAGTATTTT. Amino acid sequence: CASSPGFASSTDTQYF.

This clonotype was recorded many times. The chain combines TRBV7-6 with TRBJ2-7; 11 bases map to TRBD1. This CDR3 comprises 15 residues. V was clipped by 5 bases and J by 2 bases; unmatched bases: 5. Germline CDR1 and CDR2: SGHVS and FNYEAQ. The CDR3 region has the DNA TGTGCCAGCAGCCAGGGGACAGGGGGAACCTACGAGCAGTACTTC. Protein: CASSQGTGGTYEQYF.

This clonotype was counted many times. This rearrangement joins TRBV5-4 to TRBJ2-3; D is perhaps TRBD2 (5 bases). V was pared by 1 base and J by 0 bases, with 9 bases between. Germline loops: CDR1 SGHNT, CDR2 YYREEE (reference sequence). The CDR3 contains 15 residues. The CDR3 reads CASSLYGVSTDTQYF. The CDR3 DNA reads TGTGCCAGCAGCTTGTACGGGGTGAGCACAGATACGCAGTATTTT. The full variable domain, with the rest looked up from reference TRBV5-4 and TRBJ2-3, is ETGVTQSPTHLIKTRGQQVTLRCSSQSGHNTVSWYQQALGQGPQFIFQYYREEENGRGNFPPRFSGLQFPNYSSELNVNALELDDSALYLCASSLYGVSTDTQYFGPGTRLTVL.

This clonotype was counted between two and nine times. The chain is built from TRBV6-2 or TRBV6-3 and TRBJ2-2, with D uncertain. This CDR3 contains 12 residues. Trimming took 6 bases from V and 5 from J, leaving 7 bases between them. Germline V gene sequence: CDR1 MNHEY, CDR2 SVGEGT. The chain's CDR3 is CASSWLTGELFF. The DNA for the CDR3 is TGTGCCAGCAGCTGGTTGACCGGGGAGCTGTTTTTT.

This clonotype was seen at least ten times. The genes are TRBV6-5 and TRBJ1-1; maybe TRBD1 (6 bases). The V and J ends lost 2 bases and 5 bases respectively, with 18 bases between them. The CDR3 has 16 amino acids. Germline-derived CDR1 and CDR2 are MNHEY and SVGAGI. CDR3: CASSYPAGRGGTEAFF. The CDR3 coding sequence is TGTGCCAGCAGTTACCCCGCGGGGAGGGGGGGGACTGAAGCTTTCTTT.

This clonotype has more than one count but fewer than ten. The chain carries TRBV30 and TRBJ2-1; D may be TRBD2 (6 bases). The V gene's germline CDR1 is GTSNPN and CDR2 SVGIG (reference sequence). The germline V and J ends were trimmed by 0 bases and 5 bases, with 8 bases remaining between them. The CDR3 has 13 amino acids. The CDR3 nucleotides are TGTGCCTGGAGTGTAGTAGCGGACAATGAGCAGTTCTTC. As protein: CAWSVVADNEQFF.

This clonotype was picked up many times. The chain employs TRBV14 and TRBJ2-3; 11 bases line up with TRBD1. Germline V gene sequence: CDR1 SGHDN, CDR2 FVKESK. The junction had 9 bases not matched to a gene; V was cut back by 1 base and J by 3 bases. CDR3 length equals 18 residues. CDR3 protein: CASSQARRTGGATDTQYF. In DNA form, the CDR3 reads TGTGCCAGCAGCCAAGCAAGGCGGACAGGGGGCGCAACAGATACGCAGTATTTT.

This clonotype was seen a few times. J is TRBJ2-1 and V is TRBV6-5; 14 bases are shared with TRBD2. This CDR3 is 18 amino acids long. CDR1 is MNHEY and CDR2 is SVGAGI in the germline V gene. V gave up 5 bases and J gave up 2 bases; unmatched junction bases: 8. This chain's CDR3 is CASSQYGTSGSAYNEQFF. The CDR3 DNA is TGTGCCAGCAGTCAATACGGGACTAGCGGGAGCGCCTACAATGAGCAGTTCTTC.

The V gene is TRBV7-3, the J gene TRBJ2-1; 9 positions agree with TRBD1. CDR3 length equals 15 residues. Trimming took 5 bases from V and 1 from J; bases not matched to a gene: 3. Germline CDR1 is SGHTA and CDR2 is FQGTGA. As DNA, the CDR3 is TGTGCCAGCAGCACGGGACAGGGATCCTACAATGAGCAGTTCTTC. It translates to CASSTGQGSYNEQFF.

This clonotype was seen ten or more times. The gene calls are TRBV6-6 and TRBJ2-1, with D perhaps given as TRBD1 or TRBD2 (5 bases each). The CDR3 has 16 residues. Per germline, CDR1 MNHNY and CDR2 SVGAGI (reference sequence). V was cut by 7 bases and J by 4 bases, with 20 bases left in between. CDR3 nucleotides: TGTGCCAGCACCCCCATGCCGGGACCGCTGTACAATGAGCAGTTCTTC. Translated, it gives CASTPMPGPLYNEQFF.

In this sample, this clonotype turned up many times. This sequence joins TRBV20-1 and TRBJ2-7; 10 nucleotides align to TRBD1. Germline-derived CDR1 and CDR2 are DFQATT and SNEGSKA (reference sequence). CDR3 length equals 14 residues. The V and J ends lost 3 bases and 7 bases, in that order; junction bases with no gene match: 9. The CDR3 DNA reads TGCAGTGCTAGTCGACAGGGGGCCTTGGGTGAGCAGTACTTC. Translation gives CSASRQGALGEQYF.

This clonotype was observed at least ten times. The chain recombines TRBV6-6 with TRBJ1-2; D remains ambiguous. Trimming removed 10 bases at V and 4 bases at J, with 16 bases between. Germline loops: CDR1 MNHNY, CDR2 SVGAGI (reference sequence). The CDR3 is made up of 13 amino acids. The CDR3 nucleotides are TGTGCCACCGAAAGTACGCCGAGCTATGGCTACACCTTC. Its translation: CATESTPSYGYTF.

This clonotype has at least ten counts. The CDR3 loop reads CASSLPNYGYTF. CDR3 nucleotides: TGTGCCAGCAGCTTACCGAACTATGGCTACACCTTC. V is TRBV7-9 and J is TRBJ1-2; D remains unclear. The CDR3 covers 12 residues. With 2 bases removed from V and 2 bases from J, the gap between germline ends came to 3 bases. CDR1 SEHNR and CDR2 FQNEAQ come from the germline V gene (reference sequence). The full variable domain, rest sourced from reference TRBV7-9 and TRBJ1-2, is DTGVSQNPRHKITKRGQNVTFRCDPISEHNRLYWYRQTLGQGPEFLTYFQNEAQLEKSRLLSDRFSAERPKGSFSTLEIQRTEQGDSAMYLCASSLPNYGYTFGSGTRLTVV.

This clonotype was observed a few times. This chain uses TRBV28 with TRBJ2-7; D perhaps matches TRBD1 (6 bases). The CDR3 is 14 amino acids. V was trimmed by 2 bases and J by 6 bases, leaving 14 bases between them. Per the germline V gene, CDR1 is MDHEN and CDR2 is SYDVKM. This CDR3 is CASSLRGSNGEQYF. CDR3 coding DNA: TGTGCCAGCAGTTTAAGGGGGAGTAATGGCGAGCAGTACTTC.

This clonotype was counted many times. The rearrangement uses TRBV10-3 and TRBJ2-5; the D gene could be TRBD1 or TRBD2 (5 bases each). The germline V gene has CDR1 ENHRY and CDR2 SYGVKD. The CDR3 totals 15 residues. V lost 3 bases and J lost 1, with 12 bases in between. This chain's CDR3 is CAISEMFGTQETQYF. The CDR3 DNA reads as TGTGCCATCAGTGAAATGTTCGGGACCCAAGAGACCCAGTACTTC.

The sample holds many counts of this clonotype. This chain uses TRBV5-1 with TRBJ2-2; D is tentatively TRBD1 or TRBD2 (6 bases each). V was trimmed by 3 bases and J by 0 bases, leaving 15 bases between them. The CDR3 runs 17 residues. Germline V gene sequence: CDR1 SGHRS, CDR2 YFSETQ. The CDR3 DNA is TGCGCCAGCAGCTCCCCAATGGGGGGCCCGAACACCGGGGAGCTGTTTTTT. As protein: CASSSPMGGPNTGELFF.

The chain employs TRBV27 and TRBJ2-1, with TRBD2 matching over 7 bases. The CDR3 is 14 amino acids. After removal of 3 bases from V and 5 bases from J, the junction contained 4 bases not matched to a gene. Germline CDR1 is MNHEY and CDR2 is SMNVEV (reference sequence). CDR3 region: CASSFQRENNEQFF. CDR3 DNA sequence: TGTGCCAGCAGTTTCCAGCGGGAAAACAATGAGCAGTTCTTC.

Within the sample, this clonotype is medium-sized. The chain is built from TRBV29-1 and TRBJ2-1; tentative D call: TRBD1 (5 bases). The germline V gene has CDR1 SQVTM and CDR2 ANQGSEA. The CDR3 covers 11 residues. V was pared by 4 bases and J by 8 bases, with 9 bases between. The DNA for the CDR3 is TGCAGCGTTGTCAGGGCCCATGAGCAGTTCTTC. Translated, it gives CSVVRAHEQFF.

Many counts were recorded for this clonotype. The chain uses TRBV6-5 and TRBJ1-2, with D unclear. Germline CDR1 reads MNHEY; CDR2 reads SVGAGI. The CDR3 runs 15 residues. V lost 0 bases and J lost 3, with 11 bases in between. The CDR3 bases are TGTGCCAGCAGTTACTCTCGGCAGCTCCACTATGGCTACACCTTC. This encodes CASSYSRQLHYGYTF.

This clonotype was seen ten or more times. V is TRBV5-1 and J is TRBJ2-2, with D maybe TRBD2 (6 bases). The CDR3 is 14 residues long. V was shortened by 4 bases and J by 3 bases, with 10 bases between the two germline ends. Germline V lookup: CDR1 SGHRS, CDR2 YFSETQ. The CDR3 is CASSAGLHTGELFF. DNA for the CDR3: TGCGCCAGCAGCGCGGGACTTCACACCGGGGAGCTGTTTTTT.

This clonotype was found many times. This sequence joins TRBV6-4 and TRBJ2-3; TRBD2 matches at 8 bases. CDR1 is MRHNA and CDR2 is SNTAGT in the germline V gene. J gave up 5 bases and V 4 bases, and 5 bases lay outside the gene matches. The CDR3 is made up of 14 amino acids. The CDR3 nucleotides read TGTGCCAGCAGTGCGGGACTAGAGGTAGATACGCAGTATTTT. It codes for CASSAGLEVDTQYF.

This clonotype appeared many times. The chain is built from TRBV7-2 and TRBJ2-1; possibly TRBD2 for D (5 bases). CDR1 and CDR2 from the germline V gene are SGHTA and FQGNSA. This CDR3 is 15 amino acids long. V lost 5 bases, J lost 8 bases, and 19 bases lay in between. The CDR3 nucleotides read TGTGCCAGCAGCGCCTTGCGGGCCCTATGGGATGAGCAGTTCTTC. Translating gives CASSALRALWDEQFF.

This clonotype appeared many times. V is TRBV29-1 and J is TRBJ2-5, with D possibly called TRBD1 or TRBD2 (6 bases each). The CDR3 has 15 amino acids. V lost 4 bases to trimming and J lost 5 bases, with 20 bases between them. Germline lookup yields CDR1 SQVTM and CDR2 ANQGSEA. The CDR3 DNA follows: TGCAGCGTTGCCCTTACAGGGACTGATTACGAGACCCAGTACTTC. Its translation: CSVALTGTDYETQYF.

The chain recombines TRBV7-2 with TRBJ2-5; D not certain. The V end was cut by 1 base, the J end by 5 bases, with 11 bases between. The germline V gene has CDR1 SGHTA and CDR2 FQGNSA. The length of the CDR3 is 14 residues. This CDR3 is CASSLGRVEETQYF. CDR3 bases: TGTGCCAGCAGCTTAGGTCGGGTTGAGGAGACCCAGTACTTC.

This clonotype has ten or more counts. This chain joins TRBV11-2 and TRBJ2-3, with 7 bases that match TRBD1. V lost 0 bases to trimming and J lost 5 bases; unmatched junction nucleotides: 5. The CDR3 is 15 amino acids. CDR1 SGHAT and CDR2 FQNNGV come from the germline V gene. CDR3: CASSLEEGAIDTQYF. The CDR3 DNA follows: TGTGCCAGCAGCTTAGAAGAGGGGGCGATAGATACGCAGTATTTT.

This clonotype appeared many times. This chain's CDR3 is CASSWELAGAAQYF. Here the CDR3 DNA reads TGTGCCAGCAGCTGGGAACTAGCGGGAGCGGCCCAGTACTTC. The V gene is TRBV5-4, the J gene TRBJ2-5; TRBD2 agrees at 11 bases. J gave up 9 bases and V 3 bases, and 7 bases lay outside the gene matches. CDR1 and CDR2 (germline): SGHNT, YYREEE (reference sequence). There are 14 residues in the CDR3.

This clonotype was observed at least ten times. The rearrangement uses TRBV6-6 and TRBJ1-1, with a weak D call TRBD1 (5 bases). Looked up from germline, CDR1 is MNHNY and CDR2 is SVGAGI (reference sequence). The V gene lost 2 bases and the J gene lost 3 bases, with 10 bases spanning the gap. The CDR3 totals 14 residues. Here the CDR3 DNA reads TGTGCCAGCAGTTACGGGACGTCGGACACTGAAGCTTTCTTT. It codes for CASSYGTSDTEAFF.

In this sample, this clonotype turned up many times. The chain couples TRBV29-1 to TRBJ1-2, with D maybe TRBD1 (5 bases). The V end lost 0 bases, the J end lost 6 bases, and 14 bases lay between the germline ends. The germline V gene has CDR1 SQVTM and CDR2 ANQGSEA. This CDR3 spans 14 amino acids. Here the CDR3 reads CSVEEGVVTNGYTF. The CDR3 DNA follows: TGCAGCGTTGAAGAGGGGGTGGTAACTAATGGCTACACCTTC.